The sequence of this TCR beta chain was determined in a study of vaccination and CD4 T cells after COVID-19. Overall study: Sampling post-COVID took place a median 101 days after diagnosis (range 35 to 161). Cellular stimulation was performed using overlapping spike peptides derived from SARS-CoV-2, HCoV-NL63, HCoV-OC43 and HCoV-229E.

Notes on this clonotype: Its antigen is still unknown.

CDR3 length: 14 amino acids. Germline assignment: CDR1 LNHDA and CDR2 SQIVND (reference sequence). V lost 8 bases and J 0 bases, leaving 11 bases between the germline ends. The treatment: roughly ten-day PBMC culture with coronavirus spike peptide pools or control peptides (ViraFEST assay). CD4+ T cells that had been cultured provided DNA sequenced with the Oncomine TCR Beta short-read assay. TCRdb ran MiXCR on the PCR reads and lists one entry per CDR3 protein. This sample has around 4,000 distinct CDR3 sequences, with 15% to 20% found just once. The rearrangement uses TRBV19 and TRBJ1-3, with D possibly matching TRBD1 (6 bases). The sequenced sample consisted of CD4+ T cells from blood, cultured in vitro. The clonotype was recovered from a human donor who had recovered from COVID-19. Here the CDR3 DNA reads TGTGCCAGTGCCCGGACAGACTCTGGAAACACCATATATTTT. Translation: CASARTDSGNTIYF. Full variable domain (rest looked up from reference TRBV19 and TRBJ1-3): DGGITQSPKYLFRKEGQNVTLSCEQNLNHDAMYWYRQDPGQGLRLIYYSQIVNDFQKGDIAEGYSVSREKKESFPLTVTSAQKNPTAFYLCASARTDSGNTIYFGEGSWLTVV.